The 28 T cell receptor beta chains presented below share a single source sample, sequenced in a study of cytomegalovirus exposure and HLA in healthy donors. A multiplex PCR was run with 60 Vbeta primers and 13 Jbeta primers. Some clones are missing from TCRdb's copy, which holds only in-frame ones; the method was immunoSEQ multiplex PCR. The table includes over 150,000 clones, about 80% detected once. The specimen was PBMCs. The receptors derive from a woman between 45 and 60 years old in good health and CMV-seronegative.

CDR3 region: CASRGQGNGELFF. The DNA of the CDR3 is TGCGCCAGCAGGGGACAGGGCAACGGGGAGCTGTTTTTT. The chain is built from TRBV5-1 and TRBJ2-2; TRBD1 aligns across 9 bases. Germline lookup yields CDR1 SGHRS and CDR2 YFSETQ. CDR3 length equals 13 residues. J lost 7 bases, V lost 5 bases, and 3 bases had no gene match.

This chain links TRBV18 with TRBJ2-4, with 11 bases aligning to TRBD2. With 3 bases clipped from V and 6 bases from J, the junction kept 7 bases outside the gene matches. This CDR3 region has 16 residues. Germline V gene lookup returns CDR1 KGHSH and CDR2 LQKENI. The chain's CDR3 is CASSPATSGTLNIQYF. The CDR3, as DNA: TGTGCCAGCTCACCCGCGACTAGCGGGACCTTAAACATTCAGTACTTC.

This clone was seen a few times. The chain uses TRBV2 and TRBJ1-6, with 7 bases that match TRBD1. The V gene's germline CDR1 is SNHLY and CDR2 FYNNEI. The CDR3 sequence is 14 residues long. J gave up 10 bases and V 6 bases, and 9 bases lay outside the gene matches. Here the CDR3 DNA reads TGTGCCAGCAGACTAACAGGGGATGCATCACCCCTCCACTTT. This sequence encodes CASRLTGDASPLHF.

The V gene is TRBV2, the J gene TRBJ1-5; D not resolved. Germline lookup yields CDR1 SNHLY and CDR2 FYNNEI. The CDR3 length is 15 residues. Deletions cut 4 bases from V and 7 bases from J, with 17 bases between. CDR3 nucleotide sequence: TGTGCCAGCAGTGGGGCCGGGAGGGTGAGCCAGCCCCAGCATTTT. Amino acids: CASSGAGRVSQPQHF.

The chain uses TRBV6-5 and TRBJ2-2; D perhaps matches TRBD1 (6 bases). Per germline, CDR1 MNHEY and CDR2 SVGAGI. V was trimmed by 7 bases and J by 4 bases, leaving 13 bases between them. This CDR3 has 14 amino acids. CDR3 residues: CASTRTDLTGELFF. The DNA for the CDR3 is TGTGCCAGCACCCGGACAGATCTCACCGGGGAGCTGTTTTTT.

Remarks on this clone: This same CDR3 is encoded by further DNA sequences in the sample. The chain joins TRBV5-1 to TRBJ2-5, with 10 nucleotides matching TRBD1. The J call is doubtful: the DNA matches TRBJ2-7 better. Germline V lookup: CDR1 SGHRS, CDR2 YFSETQ. The length of the CDR3 is 14 residues. The CDR3 region has the DNA TGCGCCAGCAGCCTTGGACAGGGGGCCTACGAGCAGTACTTC. It codes for CASSLGQGAYEQYF.

J is TRBJ2-2 and V is TRBV19; possible D gene TRBD1, 6 bases. The CDR3 runs 14 residues. Germline V gene lookup returns CDR1 LNHDA and CDR2 SQIVND (reference sequence). The V end lost 3 bases, the J end lost 7 bases, and 12 bases lay between the germline ends. In DNA, the CDR3 is TGTGCCAGTAGTATTCAGGGGTCGGGCGGGGAGCTGTTTTTT. Translation gives CASSIQGSGGELFF.

V usage is TRBV18 and J usage is TRBJ2-5; a weak D match, TRBD1 (6 bases). Trimming removed 6 bases at V and 5 bases at J, with 19 bases between. The CDR3 covers 15 residues. CDR1 is KGHSH, CDR2 LQKENI, per germline. In nucleotides, the CDR3 is TGTGCCAGCTCCCTAAGGGGCAGGGGCGTTGAGACCCAGTACTTC. This gives the protein CASSLRGRGVETQYF.

Notes on this clone: Other DNA sequences from this sample encode an identical CDR3 as well. The gene calls are TRBV7-3 and TRBJ2-7; weak D call: TRBD1 (6 bases). CDR3 length equals 13 residues. V was clipped by 2 bases and J by 3 bases, with 8 bases between them. Germline values: CDR1 SGHTA, CDR2 FQGTGA. CDR3 bases: TGTGCCAGCAGCTTAGCGGACAGCTACGAGCAGTACTTC. This translates into CASSLADSYEQYF.

The rearrangement uses TRBV27 and TRBJ2-2; 13 bases match TRBD2. Per the germline V gene, CDR1 is MNHEY and CDR2 is SMNVEV (reference sequence). The junction had 0 bases not matched to a gene; V was cut back by 8 bases and J by 6 bases. CDR3 size: 13 residues. CDR3 in amino acids: CASGLAGAGELFF. In DNA, the CDR3 is TGTGCCAGCGGACTAGCGGGGGCCGGGGAGCTGTTTTTT.

The V call is TRBV5-6, the J call TRBJ1-6; a weak D match, TRBD1 (6 bases). The CDR3 extends over 15 amino acids. V was cut by 0 bases and J by 8 bases, with 12 bases left in between. Germline V gene sequence: CDR1 SGHDT, CDR2 YYEEEE. The CDR3 DNA reads TGTGCCAGCAGCTTGGTTGACAGGACAGATTCACCCCTCCACTTT. Amino acids: CASSLVDRTDSPLHF.

This rearrangement joins TRBV11-2 to TRBJ2-7; 14 nucleotides match TRBD2. V lost 2 bases, J lost 6 bases, and 6 bases stayed unmatched. The CDR3 runs to 16 residues. Germline CDR1 is SGHAT and CDR2 is FQNNGV. The CDR3 DNA reads TGTGCCAGCAGCTTATCCATTGGACTAGCGGGGGGCGAGCAGTACTTC. The encoded protein is CASSLSIGLAGGEQYF.

The chain's CDR3 is CASSLTVSYGYTF. Written as DNA, the CDR3 is TGTGCCAGCAGTTTAACGGTTTCTTATGGCTACACCTTC. The chain uses TRBV27 and TRBJ1-2; D is ambiguous. There are 13 residues in the CDR3. Germline assignment: CDR1 MNHEY and CDR2 SMNVEV (reference sequence). Trimming removed 2 bases at V and 5 bases at J, with 9 bases between.

As concerns this clone: An end of the junction differs from the germline gene, which may be a read error. Distinct nucleotide sequences in the sample also encode this CDR3. The chain links TRBV28 to TRBJ2-4; D is possibly TRBD1 (6 bases). Per the germline V gene, CDR1 is MDHEN and CDR2 is SYDVKM. This CDR3 spans 17 amino acids. CDR3 sequence: CASSFLQGKRDKNIQYF. CDR3 bases: TGTGCCAGCAGTTTCCTACAGGGCAAAAGAGACAAAAACATTCAGTACTTT.

The rearrangement joins TRBV25-1 to TRBJ2-2; D may be TRBD2 (5 bases). V dropped 3 bases and J dropped 7 bases, with 9 bases sitting between them. Germline V gene sequence: CDR1 MGHDK, CDR2 SYGVNS. This CDR3 spans 13 amino acids. In nucleotides, the CDR3 is TGTGCCAGCAGTGAGCGAGAGGGCGGGGAGCTGTTTTTT. Translation gives CASSEREGGELFF.

The chain couples TRBV5-8 to TRBJ1-4; TRBD1 might be the D (6 bases). CDR1 and CDR2 (germline): SGHTS, YDEGEE. V was cut by 7 bases and J by 3 bases, with 13 bases left in between. This CDR3 is 14 amino acids long. CDR3 nucleotide sequence: TGTGCCAGCGTTCTGGACAGAGCTAATGAAAAACTGTTTTTT. Its protein product is CASVLDRANEKLFF.

J is TRBJ1-2 and V is TRBV7-2; the D gene is possibly TRBD1 (5 bases). Trimming stripped 1 base from V and 5 bases from J, with 8 bases between. Germline V CDR1 and CDR2: SGHTA, FQGNSA. The CDR3 is 13 amino acids. CDR3 in amino acids: CASSLVRQYGYTF. In DNA form, the CDR3 reads TGTGCCAGCAGCTTAGTACGACAGTATGGCTACACCTTC.

The chain carries TRBV28 and TRBJ1-2; D not resolved. Per the germline V gene, CDR1 is MDHEN and CDR2 is SYDVKM. CDR3 length: 14 residues. Trimming took off 8 bases at V and 3 bases at J, with 16 bases between the two ends. The DNA for the CDR3 is TGTGCCAGCCATACAAGTGGGAGGCACTATGGCTACACCTTC. It codes for CASHTSGRHYGYTF.

The chain couples TRBV23-1 to TRBJ1-2; the D is unclear. TRBV23-1 is an ORF for which the function is uncertain. The ends were cut back, 4 bases at V and 2 bases at J, with 14 bases in the middle. The CDR3 sequence is 15 residues long. The CDR3 is CASSLPGNLNYGYTF. The CDR3 bases are TGCGCCAGCAGTCTTCCCGGGAACCTCAACTATGGCTACACCTTC.

This sequence joins TRBV19 and TRBJ2-2, with D perhaps matching TRBD1 (6 bases). Trimming removed 3 bases from V and 2 bases from J, with 13 bases in between. This CDR3 is 16 amino acids long. Looked up from germline, CDR1 is LNHDA and CDR2 is SQIVND (reference sequence). For the CDR3, the DNA is TGTGCCAGTAGTATTAGGACAGCTAGTAACACCGGGGAGCTGTTTTTT. It codes for CASSIRTASNTGELFF.

CDR3 nucleotides: TGTGCCAGCAGCCTTAGCCCCTCTTTTCAGGGGGCCTACGAGCAGTACTTC. This gives the protein CASSLSPSFQGAYEQYF. This chain joins TRBV27 and TRBJ2-7; 7 bases line up with TRBD1. Germline CDR1 reads MNHEY; CDR2 reads SMNVEV (reference sequence). J gave up 2 bases and V 6 bases, and 16 bases lay outside the gene matches. This CDR3 is built from 17 residues.

This chain joins TRBV9 and TRBJ2-2, with D possibly TRBD1 on 5 matching bases. CDR3 length equals 16 residues. Germline CDR1 reads SGDLS; CDR2 reads YYNGEE. With 0 bases removed from V and 6 bases from J, the gap between germline ends came to 15 bases. The CDR3 sequence: CASSVDVAGKAGELFF. The DNA for the CDR3 is TGTGCCAGCAGCGTAGATGTGGCAGGGAAGGCCGGGGAGCTGTTTTTT.

The rearrangement links TRBV5-1 to TRBJ2-5; D is possibly TRBD1 (6 bases). The DNA end is more similar to TRBJ2-7, so the J call may be wrong. Looked up from germline, CDR1 is SGHRS and CDR2 is YFSETQ. The CDR3 is 14 residues long. CDR3 protein: CASRTTGNSYEQYF. CDR3 sequence (DNA): TGCGCCAGCAGAACGACAGGCAACTCCTACGAGCAGTACTTC.

The J gene is TRBJ2-1, the V gene TRBV7-3; the match to TRBD2 covers 7 bases. The germline V gene has CDR1 SGHTA and CDR2 FQGTGA. The J segment lost 10 bases and the V segment lost 3 bases, leaving 15 bases of the junction unmatched. The CDR3 spans 16 residues. CDR3 loop: CASSFSSVGGSTEQFF. The CDR3 DNA follows: TGTGCCAGCAGCTTTTCGTCCGTAGGCGGGAGCACCGAGCAGTTCTTC.

J is TRBJ1-6 and V is TRBV7-9, with D perhaps matching TRBD1 (6 bases). V was shortened by 4 bases and J by 9 bases, with 10 bases between the two germline ends. The CDR3 covers 13 residues. CDR1 and CDR2 from the germline V gene are SEHNR and FQNEAQ (reference sequence). The CDR3: CASSSGQFSPLHF. CDR3 nucleotide sequence: TGTGCCAGCAGCTCCGGACAGTTTTCACCCCTCCACTTT.

This clone came up once. Other DNA sequences in this specimen translate into the identical CDR3. The J gene is TRBJ2-5, the V gene TRBV4-3; 7 nucleotides align to TRBD1. V shed 0 bases and J 3 bases; nucleotides not matched to a gene: 4. Germline V lookup: CDR1 LGHNA, CDR2 YSLEER. CDR3 length: 15 amino acids. DNA for the CDR3: TGCGCCAGCAGCCAAGATCCTACAGGGGAAGAGACCCAGTACTTC. The encoded protein is CASSQDPTGEETQYF.

V gene TRBV28 combines with J gene TRBJ1-1, with 7 bases matching TRBD1. CDR1 is MDHEN and CDR2 is SYDVKM in the germline V gene. This CDR3 is built from 15 residues. J was trimmed by 3 bases and V by 6 bases; bases with no gene match: 10. Here the CDR3 DNA reads TGTGCCAGCAGGGGACAGTTCTTTGGGGACACTGAAGCTTTCTTT. This codes for CASRGQFFGDTEAFF.

The CDR3 DNA reads TGTGCCAGCAGTGAAAAGTGGGGGGTTTTGGGCACCGGGGAGCTGTTTTTT. Its protein product is CASSEKWGVLGTGELFF. The J gene is TRBJ2-2, the V gene TRBV6-1; D possibly corresponds to TRBD2 (6 bases). The CDR3 sequence is 17 residues long. Germline loops: CDR1 MNHNS, CDR2 SASEGT. Trimming took off 2 bases at V and 4 bases at J, with 17 bases between the two ends.